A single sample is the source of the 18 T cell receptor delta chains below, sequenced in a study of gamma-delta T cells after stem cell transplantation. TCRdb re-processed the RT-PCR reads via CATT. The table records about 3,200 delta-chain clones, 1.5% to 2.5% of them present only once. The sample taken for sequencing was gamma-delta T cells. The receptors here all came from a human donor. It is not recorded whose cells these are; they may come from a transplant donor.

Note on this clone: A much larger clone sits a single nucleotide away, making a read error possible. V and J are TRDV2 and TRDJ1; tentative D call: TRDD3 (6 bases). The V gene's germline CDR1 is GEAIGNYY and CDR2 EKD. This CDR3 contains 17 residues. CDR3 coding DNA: TGTGCCTGTGGCACCCTCCGGGGGGACAAGTACACCGATAAACTCATCTTT. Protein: CACGTLRGDKYTDKLIF.

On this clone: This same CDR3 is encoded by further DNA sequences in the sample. In nucleotides, the CDR3 is TGTGCCTGTGACACCGTGTCTGACCCTGGGGACACCGATAAACTCATCTTT. Encoded protein: CACDTVSDPGDTDKLIF. This chain connects TRDV2 to TRDJ1, with D perhaps matching TRDD3 (6 bases). Germline lookup yields CDR1 GEAIGNYY and CDR2 EKD. V shed 0 bases and J shed 0 bases, with 16 bases lying between them. The CDR3 runs 17 residues.

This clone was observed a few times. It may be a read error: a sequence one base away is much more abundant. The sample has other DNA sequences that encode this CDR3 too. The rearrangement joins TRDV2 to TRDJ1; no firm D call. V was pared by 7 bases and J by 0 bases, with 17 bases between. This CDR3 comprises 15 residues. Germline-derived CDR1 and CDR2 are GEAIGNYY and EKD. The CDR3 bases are TGTGCCTGCCTAAAGCTAGGAGGGGACACCGATAAACTCATCTTT. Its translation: CACLKLGGDTDKLIF.

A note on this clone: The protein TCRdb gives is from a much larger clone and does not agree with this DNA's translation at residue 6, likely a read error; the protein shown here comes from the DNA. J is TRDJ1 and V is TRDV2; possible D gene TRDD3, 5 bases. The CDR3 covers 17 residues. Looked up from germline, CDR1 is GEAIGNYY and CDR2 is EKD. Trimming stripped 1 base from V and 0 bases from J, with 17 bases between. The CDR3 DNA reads TGTGCCTGTGACACAATGCGCCCGAGGGGGTACACCGATAAACTCATCTTT. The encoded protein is CACDTMRPRGYTDKLIF.

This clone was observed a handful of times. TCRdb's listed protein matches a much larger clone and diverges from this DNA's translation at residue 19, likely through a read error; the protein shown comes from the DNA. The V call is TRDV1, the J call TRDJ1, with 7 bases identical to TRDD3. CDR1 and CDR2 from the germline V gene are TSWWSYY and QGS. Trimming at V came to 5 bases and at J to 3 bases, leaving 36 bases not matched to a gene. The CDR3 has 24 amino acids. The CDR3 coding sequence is TGTGCTCTTGGGCTCGGAGTGCGTTCCCGTACTGGGGCAAATCTTCGTGGGGTTGCCGATAAACTCATCTTT. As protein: CALGLGVRSRTGANLRGVADKLIF.

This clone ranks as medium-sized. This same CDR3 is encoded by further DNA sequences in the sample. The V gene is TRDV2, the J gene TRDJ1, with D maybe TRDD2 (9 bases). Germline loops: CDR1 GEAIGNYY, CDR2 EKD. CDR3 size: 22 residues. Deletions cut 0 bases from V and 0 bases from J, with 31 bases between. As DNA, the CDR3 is TGTGCCTGTGACACCGTAGGCCTTCCTACGTTTACTGGGGGTTCGTACACCGATAAACTCATCTTT. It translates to CACDTVGLPTFTGGSYTDKLIF.

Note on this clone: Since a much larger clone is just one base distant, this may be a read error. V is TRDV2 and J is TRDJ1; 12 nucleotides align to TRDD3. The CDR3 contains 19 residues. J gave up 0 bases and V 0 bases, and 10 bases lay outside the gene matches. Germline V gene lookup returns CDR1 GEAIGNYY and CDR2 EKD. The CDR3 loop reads CACDTMSLGDTEHTDKLIF. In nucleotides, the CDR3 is TGTGCCTGTGACACCATGAGTCTGGGGGATACGGAGCACACCGATAAACTCATCTTT.

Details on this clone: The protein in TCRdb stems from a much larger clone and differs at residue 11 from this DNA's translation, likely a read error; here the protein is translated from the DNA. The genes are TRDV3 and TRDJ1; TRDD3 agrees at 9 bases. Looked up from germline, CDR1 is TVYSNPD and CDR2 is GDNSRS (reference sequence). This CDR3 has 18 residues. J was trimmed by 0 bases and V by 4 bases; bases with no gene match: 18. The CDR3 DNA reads TGTGCCTGTCTCCTACGGGGGATGGGGGATAGCTACACCGATAAACTCATCTTT. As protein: CACLLRGMGDSYTDKLIF.

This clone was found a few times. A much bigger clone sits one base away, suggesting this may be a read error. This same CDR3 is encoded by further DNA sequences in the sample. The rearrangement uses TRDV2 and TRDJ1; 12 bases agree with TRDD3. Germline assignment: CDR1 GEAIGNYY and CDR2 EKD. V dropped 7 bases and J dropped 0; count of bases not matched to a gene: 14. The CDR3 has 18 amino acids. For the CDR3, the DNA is TGTGCCTGCGACCTCACTGGGGGATACAAAGAGTACACCGATAAACTCATCTTT. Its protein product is CACDLTGGYKEYTDKLIF.

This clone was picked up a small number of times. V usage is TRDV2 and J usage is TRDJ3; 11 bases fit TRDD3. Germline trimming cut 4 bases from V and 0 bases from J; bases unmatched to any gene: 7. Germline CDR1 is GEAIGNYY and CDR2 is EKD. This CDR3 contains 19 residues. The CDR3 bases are TGTGCCTGTGATCCCCTGGGGGATACAAGCTCCTGGGACACCCGACAGATGTTTTTC. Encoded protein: CACDPLGDTSSWDTRQMFF.

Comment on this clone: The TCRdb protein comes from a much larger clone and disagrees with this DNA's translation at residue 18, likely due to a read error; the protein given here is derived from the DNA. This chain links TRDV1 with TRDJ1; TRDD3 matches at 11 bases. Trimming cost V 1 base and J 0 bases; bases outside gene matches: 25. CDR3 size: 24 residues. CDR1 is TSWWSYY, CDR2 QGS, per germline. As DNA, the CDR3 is TGTGCTCTTGGGGAACGCCACCTACCCCAACTACGATGGGGGATACGCTTGCACACCGATAAACTCATCTTT. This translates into CALGERHLPQLRWGIRLHTDKLIF.

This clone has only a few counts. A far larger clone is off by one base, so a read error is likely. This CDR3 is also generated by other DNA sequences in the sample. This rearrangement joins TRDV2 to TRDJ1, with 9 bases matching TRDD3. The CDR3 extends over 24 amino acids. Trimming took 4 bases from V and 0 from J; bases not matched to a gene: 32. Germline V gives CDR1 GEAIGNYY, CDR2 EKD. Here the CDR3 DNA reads TGTGCCTGTGATATATTAACTGGGGGAGATCGCGGCGGCGGATACTCAACGTACACCGATAAACTCATCTTT. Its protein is CACDILTGGDRGGGYSTYTDKLIF.

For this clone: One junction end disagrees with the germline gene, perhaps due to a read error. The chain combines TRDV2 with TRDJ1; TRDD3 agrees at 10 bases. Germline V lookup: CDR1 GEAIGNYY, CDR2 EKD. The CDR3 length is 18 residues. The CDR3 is CACDTVLPGDTLTDKLIF. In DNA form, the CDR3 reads TGTGCTTGTGACACCGTTCTTCCGGGGGATACGCTTACCGATAAACTCATCTTT.

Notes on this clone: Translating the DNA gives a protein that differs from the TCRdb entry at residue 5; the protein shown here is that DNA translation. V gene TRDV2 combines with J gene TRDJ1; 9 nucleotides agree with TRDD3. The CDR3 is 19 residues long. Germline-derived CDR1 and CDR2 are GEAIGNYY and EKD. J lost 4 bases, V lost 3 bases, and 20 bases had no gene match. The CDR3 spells CACDAVETERGIPHDKLIF. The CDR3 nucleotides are TGTGCCTGTGACGCAGTTGAGACTGAACGGGGGATACCACACGATAAACTCATCTTT.

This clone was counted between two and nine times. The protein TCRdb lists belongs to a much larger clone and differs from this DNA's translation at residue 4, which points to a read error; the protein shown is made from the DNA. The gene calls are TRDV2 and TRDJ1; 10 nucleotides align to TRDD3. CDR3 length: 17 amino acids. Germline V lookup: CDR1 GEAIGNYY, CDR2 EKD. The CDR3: CACGTVEVGDTTDKLIF. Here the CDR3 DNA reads TGTGCCTGTGGCACCGTCGAAGTGGGGGATACAACCGATAAACTCATCTTT.

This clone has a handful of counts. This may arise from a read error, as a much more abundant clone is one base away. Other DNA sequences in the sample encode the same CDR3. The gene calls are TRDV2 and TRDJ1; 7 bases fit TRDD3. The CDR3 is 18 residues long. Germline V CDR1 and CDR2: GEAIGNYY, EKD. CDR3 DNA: TGTGCCTGTGACACCCCCCTGGGGGTCCCATTGTACACCGATAAACTCATCTTC. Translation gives CACDTPLGVPLYTDKLIF.

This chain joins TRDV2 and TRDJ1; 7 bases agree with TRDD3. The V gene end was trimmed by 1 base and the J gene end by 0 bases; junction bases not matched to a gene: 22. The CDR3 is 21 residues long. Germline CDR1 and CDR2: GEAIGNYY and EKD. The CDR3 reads CACDTLYSNGGIDTDTDKLIF. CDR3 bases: TGTGCCTGTGACACGTTATATTCCAACGGGGGGATTGATACCGACACCGATAAACTCATCTTT.

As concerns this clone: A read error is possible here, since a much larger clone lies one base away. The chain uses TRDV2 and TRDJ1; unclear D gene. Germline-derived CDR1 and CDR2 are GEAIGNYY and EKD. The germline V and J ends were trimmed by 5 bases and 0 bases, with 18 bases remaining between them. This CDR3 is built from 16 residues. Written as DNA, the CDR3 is TGTGCCTGTGGCCCCGTTCGGAAAATCAACACCGATAAACTCATCTTT. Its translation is CACGPVRKINTDKLIF.